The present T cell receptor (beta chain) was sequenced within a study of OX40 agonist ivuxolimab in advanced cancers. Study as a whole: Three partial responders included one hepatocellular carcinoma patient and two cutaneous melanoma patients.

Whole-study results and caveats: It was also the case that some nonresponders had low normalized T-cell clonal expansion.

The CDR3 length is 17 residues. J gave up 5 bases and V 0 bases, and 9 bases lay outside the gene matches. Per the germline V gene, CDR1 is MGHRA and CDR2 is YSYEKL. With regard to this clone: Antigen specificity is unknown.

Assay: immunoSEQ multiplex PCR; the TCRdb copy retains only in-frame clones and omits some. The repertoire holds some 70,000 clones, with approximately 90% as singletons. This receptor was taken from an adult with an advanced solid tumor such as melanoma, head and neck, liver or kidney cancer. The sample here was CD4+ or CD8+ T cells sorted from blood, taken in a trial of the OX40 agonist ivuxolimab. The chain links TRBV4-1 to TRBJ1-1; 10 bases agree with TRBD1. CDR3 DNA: TGCGCCAGCAGCCAAGACATTAAGACAGGGGGCATGACTGAAGCTTTCTTT. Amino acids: CASSQDIKTGGMTEAFF.